A selection of T cell receptor beta chains follows, all from one sample in a study of cytomegalovirus exposure and HLA in healthy donors. The assay was immunoSEQ multiplex PCR, and TCRdb's table has in-frame clones only and misses some. The sample includes 100,000 to 150,000 clones, 80% of them seen just once. Material for sequencing was PBMCs. The receptors shown here come from a man aged 25-45 years in good health and CMV-seropositive. Both conserved end residues are part of each CDR3. D genes are given only for firm matches. Clone size, where shown, is once, few, many, or a class for clones that have expanded.

abundance	j_gene	d_gene	v_gene	CDR3aa	CDR3nt
.	TRBJ2-7	.	TRBV7-8	CASATSTTYEQYF	TGTGCCAGCGCAACTAGTACCACCTACGAGCAGTACTTC
.	TRBJ1-6	.	TRBV9	CASAPLDSNNSPLHF	TGTGCCAGCGCCCCCCTAGACAGCAATAATTCACCCCTCCACTTT
.	TRBJ1-1	.	TRBV5-1	CASSPESGVTEAFF	TGCGCCAGCAGCCCCGAATCAGGGGTGACTGAAGCTTTCTTT
.	TRBJ1-5	.	TRBV7-8	CASSQEPSSQPQHF	TGTGCCAGCAGCCAAGAACCGTCCAGTCAGCCCCAGCATTTT
few	TRBJ1-2	.	TRBV18	CASSPPAGINYGYTF	TGTGCCAGCTCACCACCGGCAGGGATAAACTATGGCTACACCTTC
.	TRBJ1-5	TRBD1	TRBV7-9	CASSLGQGRGQPQHF	TGTGCCAGCAGCTTAGGACAGGGACGGGGTCAGCCCCAGCATTTT
.	TRBJ1-2	TRBD1	TRBV6-5	CASSSDRGAYGYTF	TGTGCCAGCAGTTCGGACAGGGGCGCATATGGCTACACCTTC
.	TRBJ2-7	TRBD1	TRBV6-1	CASQVTGGSYEQYF	TGTGCCAGCCAAGTAACAGGGGGGTCCTACGAGCAGTACTTC
.	TRBJ2-4	TRBD1	TRBV10-3	CAISEGGRGLAKNIQYF	TGTGCCATCAGTGAGGGGGGCAGGGGGTTAGCCAAAAACATTCAGTACTTC
.	TRBJ1-1	TRBD1	TRBV13	CASSLGQGVGNTEAFF	TGTGCCAGCAGCTTGGGACAGGGGGTGGGGAACACTGAAGCTTTCTTT
.	TRBJ1-1	TRBD1	TRBV27	CASSLGQGSGNTEAFF	TGTGCCAGCAGTTTAGGACAGGGGTCGGGGAACACTGAAGCTTTCTTT
few	TRBJ1-3	TRBD1	TRBV10-3	CATQQGAGNTIYF	TGTGCCACTCAACAGGGGGCGGGAAACACCATATATTTT
.	TRBJ1-1	TRBD1	TRBV7-3	CASSGRDRASTEAFF	TGTGCCAGCAGCGGACGGGACAGGGCGAGCACTGAAGCTTTCTTT
.	TRBJ2-2	TRBD1	TRBV2	CASSRDRADTGELFF	TGTGCCAGCAGTCGCGACAGGGCGGACACCGGGGAGCTGTTTTTT
.	TRBJ1-5	.	TRBV5-6	CASSLGQNQPQHF	TGTGCCAGCAGCCTAGGACAGAATCAGCCCCAGCATTTT
.	TRBJ1-4	.	TRBV18	CASSPPGGNEKLFF	TGTGCCAGCTCACCACCGGGGGGTAACGAAAAACTGTTTTTT
.	TRBJ2-2	.	TRBV19	CASRGDTLNTGELFF	TGTGCCAGTAGAGGGGACACTTTGAACACCGGGGAGCTGTTTTTT
once	TRBJ2-3	TRBD1	TRBV27	CASSLLDRGTDTQYF	TGTGCCAGCAGTTTATTGGACAGGGGAACAGATACGCAGTATTTT
.	TRBJ1-1	.	TRBV28	CASSSHRDGNTEAFF	TGTGCCAGCAGTTCCCACAGGGACGGGAACACTGAAGCTTTCTTT
.	TRBJ1-1	.	TRBV5-1	CASSSDGLGTEAFF	TGCGCCAGCAGCTCAGATGGACTCGGGACTGAAGCTTTCTTT
.	TRBJ2-1	TRBD2	TRBV28	CASSLTSGENNEQFF	TGTGCCAGCAGTCTGACTAGCGGGGAAAACAATGAGCAGTTCTTC
.	TRBJ1-2	.	TRBV13	CASSGSYPGVWGYTF	TGTGCCAGCAGCGGTAGCTACCCCGGAGTGTGGGGCTACACCTTC
.	TRBJ1-4	TRBD1	TRBV27	CASRTGATNEKLFF	TGTGCCAGCAGGACAGGGGCAACTAATGAAAAACTGTTTTTT
.	TRBJ1-1	.	TRBV19	CASSIGQGNTEAFF	TGTGCCAGTAGTATCGGGCAGGGGAACACTGAAGCTTTCTTT
.	TRBJ2-5	.	TRBV30	CAWSPGGRETQYF	TGTGCCTGGAGCCCGGGGGGCAGGGAGACCCAGTACTTC
.	TRBJ1-6	.	TRBV14	CASSQDSVNNSPLHF	TGTGCCAGCAGCCAAGATTCAGTCAATAATTCACCCCTCCACTTT
.	TRBJ1-1	.	TRBV5-3	CARSLLRHLILQNTEAFF	TGTGCCAGAAGCTTGCTGAGACACTTGATCTTACAGAACACTGAAGCTTTCTTT
.	TRBJ1-6	TRBD1	TRBV12-5	CASGLGPGQGNSPLHF	TGTGCTAGTGGTTTGGGCCCCGGACAGGGGAATTCACCCCTCCACTTT
.	TRBJ1-2	TRBD1	TRBV29-1	CSVIRDRGGYTF	TGCAGCGTAATCCGGGACAGAGGTGGCTACACCTTC
.	TRBJ2-7	TRBD2	TRBV7-9	CASSLGLAAYEQYF	TGTGCCAGCAGCCTGGGACTAGCCGCCTACGAGCAGTACTTC
.	TRBJ1-1	.	TRBV7-9	CASSSSRHLNTEAFF	TGTGCCAGCAGCTCCTCGAGACACCTGAACACTGAAGCTTTCTTT
.	TRBJ2-7	.	TRBV15	CATSRDRPPAGSYEQYF	TGTGCCACCAGCAGAGATCGGCCGCCGGCGGGCTCCTACGAGCAGTACTTC
.	TRBJ1-5	.	TRBV6-1	CASEMEEYSNQPQHF	TGTGCCAGCGAGATGGAGGAATATAGCAATCAGCCCCAGCATTTT
few	TRBJ1-5	TRBD1	TRBV29-1	CSVTVQGGQPQHF	TGCAGCGTAACCGTACAGGGGGGACAGCCCCAGCATTTT
.	TRBJ2-7	.	TRBV5-6	CASSFGTFYEQYF	TGTGCCAGCAGCTTCGGGACATTCTACGAGCAGTACTTC
.	TRBJ2-7	TRBD1	TRBV6-5	CASSPTGTGFYEQYF	TGTGCCAGCAGTCCCACCGGGACAGGGTTCTACGAGCAGTACTTC
.	TRBJ1-5	.	TRBV19	CASSLGLNQPQHF	TGTGCCAGTAGTTTGGGACTGAATCAGCCCCAGCATTTT
.	TRBJ2-7	TRBD2	TRBV19	CASISPGGRWWGYEQYF	TGTGCCAGTATCTCGCCGGGGGGGCGTTGGTGGGGGTACGAGCAGTACTTC
.	TRBJ2-1	TRBD2	TRBV2	CASSRTSGADEQFF	TGTGCCAGCAGCCGGACTAGCGGGGCAGACGAGCAGTTCTTC
.	TRBJ1-1	.	TRBV18	CASSLSGSTEAFF	TGTGCCAGCTCACTATCGGGATCCACTGAAGCTTTCTTT
.	TRBJ2-7	TRBD1	TRBV7-2	CASSFLFGDRAYEQYF	TGTGCCAGCAGCTTCCTATTCGGGGACAGGGCCTACGAGCAGTACTTC
once	TRBJ2-7	TRBD1	TRBV5-1	CASSLAPGQGANEQYF	TGCGCCAGCAGCTTGGCACCGGGACAGGGGGCCAACGAGCAGTACTTC
.	TRBJ1-2	TRBD1	TRBV5-1	CASSLRQGENYGYTF	TGCGCCAGCAGCTTGCGGCAGGGGGAGAACTATGGCTACACCTTC
.	TRBJ2-6	TRBD1	TRBV10-3	CAISEPFTGVVLSGANVLTF	TGTGCCATCAGTGAGCCCTTTACAGGGGTGGTCCTCTCTGGGGCCAACGTCCTGACTTTC
once	TRBJ1-6	TRBD1	TRBV7-2	CASSLGQLRNSPLHF	TGTGCCAGCAGTTTGGGACAGCTGAGGAATTCACCCCTCCACTTT
.	TRBJ2-2	.	TRBV4-1	CASRGGGWSGELFF	TGCGCCAGCAGAGGGGGGGGCTGGTCCGGGGAGCTGTTTTTT
once	TRBJ2-2	TRBD2	TRBV7-2	CASRKRTGGARTGELFF	TGTGCCAGCAGGAAGAGAACCGGGGGGGCGAGAACCGGGGAGCTGTTTTTT
.	TRBJ1-1	.	TRBV12-5	CASGFLTGGTAEAFF	TGTGCTAGTGGTTTTCTTACGGGGGGGACGGCTGAAGCTTTCTTT
.	TRBJ2-7	.	TRBV18	CASSPRDSHEQYF	TGTGCCAGCTCACCACGGGACTCCCACGAGCAGTACTTC
.	TRBJ1-1	.	TRBV29-1	CSAEVGHPNTEAFF	TGCAGCGCCGAGGTGGGGCATCCGAACACTGAAGCTTTCTTT
.	TRBJ2-3	.	TRBV11-2	CASSLDYSTDTQYF	TGTGCCAGCAGCTTAGACTATTCCACAGATACGCAGTATTTT
few	TRBJ2-6	TRBD1	TRBV7-3	CASGEGTGWLPGANVLTF	TGTGCCAGTGGAGAAGGGACAGGCTGGCTCCCGGGGGCCAACGTCCTGACTTTC